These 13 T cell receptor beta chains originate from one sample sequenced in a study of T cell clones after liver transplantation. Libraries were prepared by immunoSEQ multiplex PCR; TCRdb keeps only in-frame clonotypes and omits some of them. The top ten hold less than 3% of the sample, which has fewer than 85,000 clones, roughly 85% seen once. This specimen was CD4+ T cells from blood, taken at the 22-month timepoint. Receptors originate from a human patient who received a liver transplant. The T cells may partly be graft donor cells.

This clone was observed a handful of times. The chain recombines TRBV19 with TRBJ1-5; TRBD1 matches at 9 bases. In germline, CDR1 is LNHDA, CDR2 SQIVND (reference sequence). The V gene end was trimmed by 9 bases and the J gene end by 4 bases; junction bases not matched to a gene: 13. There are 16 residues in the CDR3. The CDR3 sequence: CASMRPGQGRNQPQHF. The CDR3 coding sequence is TGTGCCAGCATGAGGCCGGGACAGGGAAGGAATCAGCCCCAGCATTTT.

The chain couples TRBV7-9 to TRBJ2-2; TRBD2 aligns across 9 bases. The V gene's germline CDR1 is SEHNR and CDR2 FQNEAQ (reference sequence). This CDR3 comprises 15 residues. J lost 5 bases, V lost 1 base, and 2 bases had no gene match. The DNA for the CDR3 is TGTGCCAGCAGCTTAGTTAGCGGGAGAACCGGGGAGCTGTTTTTT. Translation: CASSLVSGRTGELFF.

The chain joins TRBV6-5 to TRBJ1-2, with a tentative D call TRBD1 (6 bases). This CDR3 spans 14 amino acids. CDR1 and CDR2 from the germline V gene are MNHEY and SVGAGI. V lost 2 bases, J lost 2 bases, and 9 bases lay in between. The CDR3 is CASSYRQDNYGYTF. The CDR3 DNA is TGTGCCAGCAGTTACCGACAGGACAACTATGGCTACACCTTC.

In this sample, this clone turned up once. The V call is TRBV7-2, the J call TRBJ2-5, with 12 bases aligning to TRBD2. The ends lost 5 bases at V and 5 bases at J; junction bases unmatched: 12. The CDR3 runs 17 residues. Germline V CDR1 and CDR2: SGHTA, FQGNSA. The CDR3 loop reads CASSLSSGGAGRETQYF. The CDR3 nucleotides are TGTGCCAGCAGCCTCTCTAGCGGGGGGGCAGGGCGTGAGACCCAGTACTTC. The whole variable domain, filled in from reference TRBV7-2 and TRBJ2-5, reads GAGVSQSPSNKVTEKGKDVELRCDPISGHTALYWYRQSLGQGLEFLIYFQGNSAPDKSGLPSDRFSAERTGGSVSTLTIQRTQQEDSAVYLCASSLSSGGAGRETQYFGPGTRLLVL.

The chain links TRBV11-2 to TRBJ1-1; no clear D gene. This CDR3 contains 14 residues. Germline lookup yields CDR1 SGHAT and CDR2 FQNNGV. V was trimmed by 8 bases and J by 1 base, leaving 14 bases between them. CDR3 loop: CASPKDGWNTEAFF. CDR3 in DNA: TGTGCCAGCCCCAAAGACGGATGGAACACTGAAGCTTTCTTT.

Here the CDR3 DNA reads TGTGCCAGCAGTTACGGGAGCGGGAGGGCCGTGGAGACCCAGTACTTC. This encodes CASSYGSGRAVETQYF. The chain joins TRBV6-6 to TRBJ2-5; the match to TRBD2 covers 10 bases. Per germline, CDR1 MNHNY and CDR2 SVGAGI (reference sequence). CDR3 length: 16 residues. The ends lost 2 bases at V and 5 bases at J; junction bases unmatched: 8.

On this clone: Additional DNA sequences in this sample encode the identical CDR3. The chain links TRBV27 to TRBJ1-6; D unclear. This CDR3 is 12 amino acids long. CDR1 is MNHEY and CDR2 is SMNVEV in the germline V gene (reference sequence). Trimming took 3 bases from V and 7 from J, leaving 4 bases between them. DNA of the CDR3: TGTGCCAGCAGTTTTCGGAATTCACCCCTCCACTTT. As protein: CASSFRNSPLHF.

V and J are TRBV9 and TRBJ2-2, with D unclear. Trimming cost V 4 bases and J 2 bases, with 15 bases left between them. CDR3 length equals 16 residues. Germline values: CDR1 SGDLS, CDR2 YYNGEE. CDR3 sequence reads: CASSKKGTANTGELFF. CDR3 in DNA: TGTGCCAGCAGCAAAAAAGGTACAGCCAACACCGGGGAGCTGTTTTTT.

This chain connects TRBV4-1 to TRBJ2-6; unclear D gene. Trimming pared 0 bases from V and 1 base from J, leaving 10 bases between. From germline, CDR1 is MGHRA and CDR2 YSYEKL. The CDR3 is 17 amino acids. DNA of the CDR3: TGCGCCAGCAGCCAAGATCATGTCGTATCTGGGGCCAACGTCCTGACTTTC. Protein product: CASSQDHVVSGANVLTF.

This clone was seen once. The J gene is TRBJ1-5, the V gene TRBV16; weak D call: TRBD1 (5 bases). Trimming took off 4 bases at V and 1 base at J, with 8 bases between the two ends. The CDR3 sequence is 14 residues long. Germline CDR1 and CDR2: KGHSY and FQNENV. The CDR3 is CASSPGYSNQPQHF. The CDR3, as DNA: TGTGCCAGCAGCCCAGGGTACAGCAATCAGCCCCAGCATTTT.

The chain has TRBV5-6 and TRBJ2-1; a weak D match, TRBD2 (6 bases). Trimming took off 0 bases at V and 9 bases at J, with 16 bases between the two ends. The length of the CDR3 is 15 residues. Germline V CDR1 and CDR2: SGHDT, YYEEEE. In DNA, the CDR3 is TGTGCCAGCAGCTTGGTTTATATCCTGGGGGGTGAGCAGTTCTTC. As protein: CASSLVYILGGEQFF.

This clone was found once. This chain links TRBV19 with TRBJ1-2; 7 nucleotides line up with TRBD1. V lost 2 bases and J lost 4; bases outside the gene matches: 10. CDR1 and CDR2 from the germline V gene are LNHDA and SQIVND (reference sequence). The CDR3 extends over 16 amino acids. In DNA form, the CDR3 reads TGTGCCAGTAGTATACCTCTTAAGGGACAGATCTATGGCTACACCTTC. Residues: CASSIPLKGQIYGYTF.

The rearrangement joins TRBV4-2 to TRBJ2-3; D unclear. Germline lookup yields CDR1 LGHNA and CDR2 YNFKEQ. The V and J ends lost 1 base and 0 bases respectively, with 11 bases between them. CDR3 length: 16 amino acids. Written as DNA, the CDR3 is TGTGCCAGCAGCCAAGTGAAAAAAGCTAGCACAGATACGCAGTATTTT. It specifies CASSQVKKASTDTQYF.